A single sample gave rise to the 9 T cell receptor beta chains below, sequenced in a study of CD8 T cells in Susac syndrome. Reverse transcription used about 0.5 to 1 ug RNA and random hexamers. MiXCR, run by TCRdb on the immunoSEQ multiplex PCR reads, gives a single entry per CDR3 protein. This sample has some 300,000 distinct CDR3 sequences; 75% to 85% occur once, and the top ten carry around 0.2%. Sequences were obtained from CD8+ T cells from PBMCs. These receptors were collected from a human donor with multiple sclerosis.

The rearrangement links TRBV19 to TRBJ2-7; tentative D call: TRBD2 (5 bases). The CDR3 consists of 15 residues. Per germline, CDR1 LNHDA and CDR2 SQIVND (reference sequence). V dropped 6 bases and J dropped 3 bases, with 18 bases sitting between them. CDR3 protein: CASRELAGTVYEQYF. The CDR3 nucleotides read TGTGCCAGTAGGGAACTGGCGGGTACCGTCTACGAGCAGTACTTC.

The chain links TRBV5-1 to TRBJ2-7, with TRBD1 matching over 7 bases. The CDR3 totals 17 residues. The ends lost 0 bases at V and 0 bases at J; junction bases unmatched: 9. Per the germline V gene, CDR1 is SGHRS and CDR2 is YFSETQ. The DNA of the CDR3 is TGCGCCAGCAGCTTGGCCTTTGAGACAGGGACCTCCTACGAGCAGTACTTC. Translated: CASSLAFETGTSYEQYF. Based on the CDR3 plus reference TRBV5-1 and TRBJ2-7, the full variable domain is KAGVTQTPRYLIKTRGQQVTLSCSPISGHRSVSWYQQTPGQGLQFLFEYFSETQRNKGNFPGRFSGRQFSNSRSEMNVSTLELGDSALYLCASSLAFETGTSYEQYFGPGTRLTVT.

This clonotype appeared once. This chain connects TRBV6-6 to TRBJ1-2, with D perhaps matching TRBD1 (5 bases). V dropped 2 bases and J dropped 2 bases, with 15 bases sitting between them. CDR1 MNHNY and CDR2 SVGAGI come from the germline V gene (reference sequence). This CDR3 spans 16 amino acids. The CDR3 loop is CASSYSQGPLNYGYTF. Here the CDR3 DNA reads TGTGCCAGCAGTTACAGTCAGGGACCGCTGAACTATGGCTACACCTTC.

CDR3 DNA sequence: TGTGCCAGTAGTAGTTGGACAGGGGAAGGAATTCAGCCCCAGCATTTT. It is translated as CASSSWTGEGIQPQHF. The chain combines TRBV19 with TRBJ1-5; TRBD1 aligns across 9 bases. From germline, CDR1 is LNHDA and CDR2 SQIVND (reference sequence). This CDR3 comprises 16 residues. Losses at the gene ends were 4 bases for V and 6 bases for J; bases not matched to a gene: 10.

V and J are TRBV3-1 and TRBJ1-1; D unresolved. The CDR3 length is 15 residues. Germline V gene data show CDR1 as LGHDT and CDR2 as YNNKEL (reference sequence). V was shortened by 1 base and J by 5 bases, with 14 bases between the two germline ends. In nucleotides, the CDR3 is TGTGCCAGCAGCCAAGCGGCAATAGGCGGGACTGAAGCTTTCTTT. As protein: CASSQAAIGGTEAFF.

This clonotype has just one count. The rearrangement links TRBV27 to TRBJ2-3; 11 nucleotides align to TRBD2. The V gene's germline CDR1 is MNHEY and CDR2 SMNVEV (reference sequence). This CDR3 has 16 amino acids. V shed 5 bases and J 4 bases; nucleotides not matched to a gene: 8. The CDR3 protein is CASSPIAGGPPDTQYF. CDR3 sequence (DNA): TGTGCCAGCAGTCCTATAGCGGGAGGGCCCCCAGATACGCAGTATTTT.

The chain couples TRBV7-9 to TRBJ2-1; 7 bases line up with TRBD2. The CDR3 runs to 17 residues. Germline assignment: CDR1 SEHNR and CDR2 FQNEAQ (reference sequence). The J segment lost 1 base and the V segment lost 7 bases, leaving 13 bases of the junction unmatched. DNA of the CDR3: TGTGCCAGCACCGTTTCGAGTCTAGCGGCGTCCTACAATGAGCAGTTCTTC. As protein: CASTVSSLAASYNEQFF. The full variable domain, its missing parts supplied by reference TRBV7-9 and TRBJ2-1, is DTGVSQNPRHKITKRGQNVTFRCDPISEHNRLYWYRQTLGQGPEFLTYFQNEAQLEKSRLLSDRFSAERPKGSFSTLEIQRTEQGDSAMYLCASTVSSLAASYNEQFFGPGTRLTVL.

This chain connects TRBV4-1 to TRBJ1-5, with D perhaps matching TRBD1 (5 bases). Germline lookup yields CDR1 MGHRA and CDR2 YSYEKL. Trimming cost V 0 bases and J 7 bases, with 10 bases left between them. This CDR3 region has 14 residues. The CDR3 DNA is TGCGCCAGCAGCCAAGAGGGGGGACGACAGCCCCAGCATTTT. Protein product: CASSQEGGRQPQHF.

V is TRBV30 and J is TRBJ2-5; D remains ambiguous. V was trimmed by 2 bases and J by 4 bases, leaving 14 bases between them. The CDR3 sequence is 14 residues long. CDR1 is GTSNPN and CDR2 is SVGIG in the germline V gene (reference sequence). CDR3 nucleotide sequence: TGTGCCTGGAGTCGAAAAGGCCCTGGAGAGACCCAGTACTTC. It specifies CAWSRKGPGETQYF.